The 14 T cell receptor beta chains below were found in one sample sequenced in a study of T cell changes during pregnancy in multiple sclerosis. TCRdb's table, derived via immunoSEQ multiplex PCR, lists solely in-frame clones and lacks some. The sample consists of about 40,000 clones, 80% to 90% of them appearing once. Sequences were derived from CD4+ T cells from peripheral blood mononuclear cells, sampled in the first trimester of pregnancy. The receptors come from a female donor with multiple sclerosis, enrolled in a pregnancy study.

V is TRBV6-5 and J is TRBJ2-7, with a weak D call TRBD2 (6 bases). Germline V gene data show CDR1 as MNHEY and CDR2 as SVGAGI. The length of the CDR3 is 14 residues. V was trimmed by 4 bases and J by 3 bases, leaving 13 bases between them. The CDR3 nucleotides read TGTGCCAGCAGTTCAGTAACGGGACTCTACGAGCAGTACTTC. Translated: CASSSVTGLYEQYF.

J is TRBJ2-1 and V is TRBV7-9, with 11 bases aligning to TRBD2. This CDR3 contains 17 residues. V lost 2 bases and J lost 1; bases outside the gene matches: 4. Per germline, CDR1 SEHNR and CDR2 FQNEAQ (reference sequence). The CDR3 DNA follows: TGTGCCAGCAGCTTAAGGTCTAGCGGGGGGTCCTACAATGAGCAGTTCTTC. It codes for CASSLRSSGGSYNEQFF.

V and J are TRBV7-6 and TRBJ2-7; 10 bases align to TRBD1. Germline trimming cut 5 bases from V and 4 bases from J; bases unmatched to any gene: 2. The germline CDR1 and CDR2 sequences are SGHVS and FNYEAQ. The CDR3 contains 13 residues. In DNA form, the CDR3 reads TGTGCCAGCAGCCCGGGACAGGGGTACGAGCAGTACTTC. Protein sequence: CASSPGQGYEQYF.

V is TRBV4-3 and J is TRBJ1-6, with a tentative D call TRBD1 (6 bases). In germline, CDR1 is LGHNA, CDR2 YSLEER. The CDR3 extends over 14 amino acids. V was cut by 0 bases and J by 9 bases, with 9 bases left in between. Written as DNA, the CDR3 is TGCGCCAGCAGCCAAGAGGGCAGGGGTTCACCCCTCCACTTT. This codes for CASSQEGRGSPLHF.

The chain joins TRBV10-1 to TRBJ2-2; a possible D gene is TRBD2 (6 bases). Germline values: CDR1 WNHNN, CDR2 SYGVQD (reference sequence). This CDR3 has 13 amino acids. V was pared by 6 bases and J by 7 bases, with 12 bases between. CDR3 sequence reads: CASSRREIGELFF. In nucleotides, the CDR3 is TGCGCCAGCAGCCGACGGGAGATCGGGGAGCTGTTTTTT.

J is TRBJ2-7 and V is TRBV2; 10 nucleotides match TRBD2. The CDR3 totals 13 residues. The germline CDR1 and CDR2 sequences are SNHLY and FYNNEI. V trimming: 2 bases; J trimming: 11 bases; junction bases outside the gene matches: 6. The CDR3 nucleotides read TGTGCCAGCAGTGAAATAGCGGGAGGCCCTGAGTACTTC. It yields the protein CASSEIAGGPEYF.

The chain links TRBV5-8 to TRBJ2-3; 9 nucleotides agree with TRBD1. The CDR3 runs 14 residues. V was clipped by 0 bases and J by 4 bases; unmatched bases: 0. Germline CDR1 and CDR2: SGHTS and YDEGEE. The DNA of the CDR3 is TGTGCCAGCAGCTTGGGACAGGGGGCAGATACGCAGTATTTT. Residues: CASSLGQGADTQYF. Variable domain in full (rest from reference TRBV5-8 and TRBJ2-3): EAGVTQSPTHLIKTRGQQATLRCSPISGHTSVYWYQQALGLGLQFLLWYDEGEERNRGNFPPRFSGRQFPNYSSELNVNALELEDSALYLCASSLGQGADTQYFGPGTRLTVL.

The V and J genes are TRBV19 and TRBJ1-1; maybe TRBD1 (5 bases). CDR3 size: 13 residues. V was shortened by 6 bases and J by 7 bases, with 15 bases between the two germline ends. From germline, CDR1 is LNHDA and CDR2 SQIVND (reference sequence). The CDR3 spells CASSPHGGVEAFF. Written as DNA, the CDR3 is TGTGCCAGTAGCCCTCACGGAGGGGTTGAAGCTTTCTTT.

The chain joins TRBV19 to TRBJ1-1, with 12 bases identical to TRBD1. V trimming: 3 bases; J trimming: 6 bases; junction bases outside the gene matches: 5. The CDR3 has 15 residues. The germline V gene encodes CDR1 LNHDA and CDR2 SQIVND (reference sequence). The chain's CDR3 is CASSIARDRGPEAFF. In nucleotides, the CDR3 is TGTGCCAGTAGTATTGCCCGGGACAGGGGGCCTGAAGCTTTCTTT.

The chain couples TRBV19 to TRBJ1-2; no clear D gene. V shed 9 bases and J shed 7 bases, with 12 bases lying between them. Germline assignment: CDR1 LNHDA and CDR2 SQIVND (reference sequence). CDR3 size: 11 residues. This chain's CDR3 is CASEETAGYTF. Written as DNA, the CDR3 is TGTGCCAGCGAGGAAACGGCTGGCTACACCTTC. The whole variable domain, remainder taken from reference TRBV19 and TRBJ1-2, is DGGITQSPKYLFRKEGQNVTLSCEQNLNHDAMYWYRQDPGQGLRLIYYSQIVNDFQKGDIAEGYSVSREKKESFPLTVTSAQKNPTAFYLCASEETAGYTFGSGTRLTVV.

The genes are TRBV5-1 and TRBJ2-2; D possibly corresponds to TRBD1 (6 bases). The CDR3 spans 16 residues. Germline CDR1 and CDR2: SGHRS and YFSETQ. The V end was cut by 2 bases, the J end by 0 bases, with 11 bases between. CDR3 nucleotides: TGCGCCAGCAGCTTACTGACAGGATCGAACACCGGGGAGCTGTTTTTT. This gives the protein CASSLLTGSNTGELFF.

The genes are TRBV30 and TRBJ1-4; D remains ambiguous. Trimming cost V 1 base and J 8 bases, with 14 bases left between them. The CDR3 totals 14 residues. Germline lookup yields CDR1 GTSNPN and CDR2 SVGIG (reference sequence). The CDR3 coding sequence is TGTGCCTGGAGTGATGGTCGGGCGGGCGAAAAACTGTTTTTT. Translated: CAWSDGRAGEKLFF. The complete variable domain, with remaining parts taken from reference TRBV30 and TRBJ1-4, reads SQTIHQWPATLVQPVGSPLSLECTVEGTSNPNLYWYRQAAGRGLQLLFYSVGIGQISSEVPQNLSASRPQDRQFILSSKKLLLSDSGFYLCAWSDGRAGEKLFFGSGTQLSVL.

This clone was found once. The chain uses TRBV5-1 and TRBJ2-6, with TRBD1 matching 9 bases. The CDR3 is 16 amino acids. The ends lost 5 bases at V and 0 bases at J; junction bases unmatched: 3. Germline CDR1 reads SGHRS; CDR2 reads YFSETQ. The DNA for the CDR3 is TGCGCCAGCAGGGACAGGGGCCTCTCTGGGGCCAACGTCCTGACTTTC. It codes for CASRDRGLSGANVLTF. Supplemented by reference TRBV5-1 and TRBJ2-6, the full variable domain reads KAGVTQTPRYLIKTRGQQVTLSCSPISGHRSVSWYQQTPGQGLQFLFEYFSETQRNKGNFPGRFSGRQFSNSRSEMNVSTLELGDSALYLCASRDRGLSGANVLTFGAGSRLTVL.

The CDR3 coding sequence is TGTGCCAGCAGCTTGGTACAGGGGGCTAACTATGGCTACACCTTC. Its translation: CASSLVQGANYGYTF. The chain joins TRBV5-6 to TRBJ1-2, with TRBD1 matching over 8 bases. V trimming: 0 bases; J trimming: 0 bases; junction bases outside the gene matches: 1. Germline V gene lookup returns CDR1 SGHDT and CDR2 YYEEEE. This CDR3 spans 15 amino acids.